One and the same sample provided the 26 T cell receptor beta chains below, sequenced in a study of blood T cells in healthy people across ages. The second PCR ran 7 to 11 cycles with a sample-barcoded 5' primer and J-beta primers. MiXCR was run by TCRdb on the 5' RACE reads, yielding one entry per CDR3 protein. The profile covers hundreds of thousands of distinct CDR3 sequences, with under 55% appearing a single time and approximately 19% taken by the ten largest. Sequencing input: blood. The receptors were gathered from a man aged 60 to 69 in good health.

This chain connects TRBV28 to TRBJ1-5; 8 bases agree with TRBD1. The germline CDR1 and CDR2 sequences are MDHEN and SYDVKM. The ends lost 7 bases at V and 7 bases at J; junction bases unmatched: 3. This CDR3 is built from 12 residues. The chain's CDR3 is CASTTGGQPQHF. The DNA of the CDR3 is TGTGCCAGCACAACAGGGGGACAGCCCCAGCATTTT.

This chain links TRBV11-2 with TRBJ1-2; 12 bases match TRBD1. The trim removed 1 base at V and 7 bases at J, leaving 7 bases unmatched. Per the germline V gene, CDR1 is SGHAT and CDR2 is FQNNGV. The CDR3 runs to 16 residues. CDR3 nucleotides: TGTGCCAGCAGCTTAGCATTGGGACAGGGGGCGAGTGGCTACACCTTC. Translating it yields CASSLALGQGASGYTF.

There are many counts of this clonotype. V gene TRBV28 combines with J gene TRBJ2-7, with 11 bases that match TRBD1. The ends lost 3 bases at V and 2 bases at J; junction bases unmatched: 6. This CDR3 contains 16 residues. Germline V gives CDR1 MDHEN, CDR2 SYDVKM. This CDR3 is CASSFGQGASTYEQYF. In DNA, the CDR3 is TGTGCCAGCAGTTTCGGACAGGGGGCGAGCACCTACGAGCAGTACTTC.

This rearrangement joins TRBV30 to TRBJ1-2; D uncertain. V was shortened by 4 bases and J by 7 bases, with 16 bases between the two germline ends. CDR3 length equals 13 residues. Germline CDR1 reads GTSNPN; CDR2 reads SVGIG (reference sequence). As DNA, the CDR3 is TGTGCCTGGACCACTTCCTTCGTTGGTGGCTACACCTTC. This codes for CAWTTSFVGGYTF. Full variable domain (missing parts from reference TRBV30 and TRBJ1-2): SQTIHQWPATLVQPVGSPLSLECTVEGTSNPNLYWYRQAAGRGLQLLFYSVGIGQISSEVPQNLSASRPQDRQFILSSKKLLLSDSGFYLCAWTTSFVGGYTFGSGTRLTVV.

This clonotype was counted many times. This chain uses TRBV11-1 with TRBJ2-7; TRBD1 matches at 12 bases. J lost 4 bases, V lost 5 bases, and 3 bases had no gene match. Germline CDR1 reads SGHAT; CDR2 reads FQDESV (reference sequence). The CDR3 contains 14 residues. The CDR3 bases are TGTGCCAGCAGCACGGGACAGGGGGCTTACGAGCAGTACTTC. Protein product: CASSTGQGAYEQYF.

V is TRBV5-1 and J is TRBJ2-5; possibly TRBD1 for D (5 bases). The V gene's germline CDR1 is SGHRS and CDR2 YFSETQ. CDR3 length equals 13 residues. Trimming removed 7 bases at V and 3 bases at J, with 13 bases between. The CDR3 DNA sequence: TGCGCCAGCGCCCCTGGGGCTGAAGAGACCCAGTACTTC. It codes for CASAPGAEETQYF.

The chain combines TRBV5-1 with TRBJ2-3; 10 nucleotides line up with TRBD1. CDR3 size: 14 residues. Unmatched junction bases numbered 5, after V lost 6 bases and J lost 4 bases. CDR1 and CDR2 from the germline V gene are SGHRS and YFSETQ. CDR3 sequence reads: CASTPGQGPDTQYF. CDR3 DNA: TGCGCCAGCACCCCGGGACAGGGGCCAGATACGCAGTATTTT.

This clonotype came up a few times. The V call is TRBV4-3, the J call TRBJ1-4; TRBD1 might be the D (5 bases). This CDR3 spans 17 amino acids. V was clipped by 0 bases and J by 1 base, with 12 bases between them. Germline V gene data show CDR1 as LGHNA and CDR2 as YSLEER. In DNA form, the CDR3 reads TGCGCCAGCAGCCAAGACAGCAGGGAAAGAACTAATGAAAAACTGTTTTTT. Protein product: CASSQDSRERTNEKLFF.

This clonotype was recorded a few times. This sequence joins TRBV12-3 or TRBV12-4 and TRBJ2-1; D perhaps matches TRBD1 (6 bases). The CDR3 sequence is 15 residues long. V was cut by 6 bases and J by 8 bases, with 20 bases left in between. The CDR3 DNA is TGTGCCAGCAGCCAACAGGGTAGCCCGGCGCATGAGCAGTTCTTC. It is translated as CASSQQGSPAHEQFF.

This sequence joins TRBV11-2 and TRBJ2-5, with D possibly TRBD2 on 5 matching bases. The DNA end lines up better with TRBJ2-7; the J call may be wrong. CDR1 SGHAT and CDR2 FQNNGV come from the germline V gene. CDR3 length: 13 residues. CDR3 in amino acids: CASSSSDYDEQYF. The CDR3 nucleotides read TGTGCCAGCAGCTCATCCGACTACGACGAGCAGTACTTC.

At least ten counts were recorded for this clonotype. This sequence joins TRBV28 and TRBJ2-3; the match to TRBD1 covers 8 bases. Per the germline V gene, CDR1 is MDHEN and CDR2 is SYDVKM. This CDR3 is built from 15 residues. The V segment lost 5 bases and the J segment 1 base; nucleotides outside the gene matches: 5. In DNA, the CDR3 is TGTGCCAGCAGTCTCTGGACAGGGCGCACAGATACGCAGTATTTT. It is translated as CASSLWTGRTDTQYF.

This clonotype was recorded once. V is TRBV27 and J is TRBJ1-2; D might be TRBD1 (5 bases). Germline assignment: CDR1 MNHEY and CDR2 SMNVEV (reference sequence). With 5 bases removed from V and 8 bases from J, the gap between germline ends came to 18 bases. There are 14 residues in the CDR3. This CDR3 reads CASSLGGRQGGYTF. For the CDR3, the DNA is TGTGCCAGCAGTCTAGGTGGGCGGCAGGGAGGCTACACCTTC.

This clonotype has a count of ten or more. V usage is TRBV7-9 and J usage is TRBJ2-1, with D possibly matching TRBD1 (6 bases). This CDR3 region has 12 residues. Trimming took 5 bases from V and 7 from J, leaving 9 bases between them. Germline V gene data show CDR1 as SEHNR and CDR2 as FQNEAQ (reference sequence). CDR3 bases: TGTGCCAGCAGCCCAGGGGTTAATGAGCAGTTCTTC. Its translation: CASSPGVNEQFF.

The chain carries TRBV20-1 and TRBJ2-7; 9 bases match TRBD1. Germline CDR1 reads DFQATT; CDR2 reads SNEGSKA (reference sequence). The CDR3 loop spans 13 amino acids. V gave up 2 bases and J gave up 12 bases; unmatched junction bases: 11. The CDR3 loop reads CSARPGTGWIRYF. Written as DNA, the CDR3 is TGCAGTGCTAGACCTGGGACAGGGTGGATTCGGTACTTC.

The chain carries TRBV2 and TRBJ2-7; TRBD1 agrees at 8 bases. Per germline, CDR1 SNHLY and CDR2 FYNNEI. The CDR3 totals 15 residues. J lost 4 bases, V lost 6 bases, and 11 bases had no gene match. The CDR3 loop reads CASSKGAGGSYEQYF. CDR3 DNA sequence: TGTGCCAGCAGCAAAGGGGCAGGGGGCTCATACGAGCAGTACTTC.

The J gene is TRBJ2-5, the V gene TRBV12-3 or TRBV12-4; 11 bases line up with TRBD1. The CDR3 runs to 15 residues. V lost 5 bases and J lost 7; bases outside the gene matches: 9. CDR3 DNA: TGTGCCAGCAGTGTGGGGGACAGGGGGATCGGGACCCAGTACTTC. This sequence encodes CASSVGDRGIGTQYF.

This chain uses TRBV2 with TRBJ2-5; possible D gene TRBD2, 7 bases. This CDR3 is built from 16 residues. With 5 bases removed from V and 1 base from J, the gap between germline ends came to 17 bases. Looked up from germline, CDR1 is SNHLY and CDR2 is FYNNEI. The CDR3 DNA reads as TGTGCCAGCAGTAGAGGGGGGGGGCCTCGCCAAGAGACCCAGTACTTC. This translates into CASSRGGGPRQETQYF. Together with reference TRBV2 and TRBJ2-5, the CDR3 gives the full variable domain: EPEVTQTPSHQVTQMGQEVILRCVPISNHLYFYWYRQILGQKVEFLVSFYNNEISEKSEIFDDQFSVERPDGSNFTLKIRSTKLEDSAMYFCASSRGGGPRQETQYFGPGTRLLVL.

This chain joins TRBV30 and TRBJ2-3, with no clear D. Trimming took 0 bases from V and 4 from J, leaving 11 bases between them. Germline assignment: CDR1 GTSNPN and CDR2 SVGIG (reference sequence). This CDR3 has 14 amino acids. The CDR3 loop is CAWSVGSWADTQYF. The CDR3 DNA reads TGTGCCTGGAGTGTTGGGTCTTGGGCAGATACGCAGTATTTT.

The genes are TRBV20-1 and TRBJ2-1, with D tentatively TRBD1 (5 bases). Trimming left V 6 bases short and J 4 bases short, with 13 bases between. This CDR3 region has 13 residues. CDR1 and CDR2 from the germline V gene are DFQATT and SNEGSKA (reference sequence). The CDR3 spells CSAAMTVYNEQFF. In nucleotides, the CDR3 is TGCAGTGCCGCAATGACAGTTTACAATGAGCAGTTCTTC.

This rearrangement joins TRBV7-9 to TRBJ1-1, with TRBD1 as a possible D gene (5 bases). The germline V gene encodes CDR1 SEHNR and CDR2 FQNEAQ (reference sequence). The V gene lost 0 bases and the J gene lost 7 bases, with 18 bases spanning the gap. The CDR3 is 16 amino acids. The CDR3 loop reads CASSLAEGARAVEAFF. CDR3 DNA: TGTGCCAGCAGCTTAGCTGAAGGGGCCAGGGCGGTTGAAGCTTTCTTT.

Concerning this clonotype: Given a much more abundant clone one base away, this may be a read error. This chain links TRBV12-3 or TRBV12-4 with TRBJ2-7, with unresolved D. Gene TRBJ2-5 matches the end of the DNA better, so the J call may be wrong. The CDR3 runs 13 residues. CDR3 in DNA: TGTGCCAGCAGTTTAAGTAGTTCAGGGACCCAGTACTTC. This gives the protein CASSLSSSGTQYF.

In this sample, this clonotype turned up once. This rearrangement joins TRBV7-2 to TRBJ1-2; D ambiguous. The CDR3 totals 14 residues. With 7 bases removed from V and 5 bases from J, the gap between germline ends came to 17 bases. Per the germline V gene, CDR1 is SGHTA and CDR2 is FQGNSA. The CDR3 protein is CASIVARTNYGYTF. Written as DNA, the CDR3 is TGTGCCAGCATTGTAGCACGGACCAATTATGGCTACACCTTC.

This chain links TRBV6-5 with TRBJ2-2; D not resolved. The CDR3 is 13 residues long. In germline, CDR1 is MNHEY, CDR2 SVGAGI. V gave up 2 bases and J gave up 5 bases, with 6 bases separating them. The CDR3, as DNA: TGTGCCAGCAGTTACCTGACTACCGGGGAGCTGTTTTTT. As protein: CASSYLTTGELFF.

This clonotype has just a few counts. This chain links TRBV2 with TRBJ2-4, with 10 bases lining up with TRBD1. Per the germline V gene, CDR1 is SNHLY and CDR2 is FYNNEI. After removal of 7 bases from V and 5 bases from J, the junction contained 8 bases not matched to a gene. The CDR3 is 15 residues long. In DNA, the CDR3 is TGTGCCAGCAAATCTGGGACAGGGGACGAAAACATTCAGTACTTC. This sequence encodes CASKSGTGDENIQYF.

This clonotype was picked up a small number of times. The V and J genes are TRBV12-3 or TRBV12-4 and TRBJ2-7; the D gene is possibly TRBD1 (5 bases). Trimming removed 6 bases at V and 2 bases at J, with 14 bases between. This CDR3 has 14 residues. CDR3 in DNA: TGTGCCAGCAGCCGCGACAGTAATACCTACGAGCAGTACTTC. Encoded protein: CASSRDSNTYEQYF.

This clonotype occurred once. The genes are TRBV20-1 and TRBJ2-4; 7 bases line up with TRBD1. This CDR3 has 13 residues. V gave up 6 bases and J gave up 4 bases; unmatched junction bases: 6. The germline CDR1 and CDR2 sequences are DFQATT and SNEGSKA (reference sequence). CDR3 sequence: CSAPVQGKNIQYF. In DNA, the CDR3 is TGCAGTGCCCCCGTACAGGGGAAAAACATTCAGTACTTC.